Detailed here is one T cell receptor (beta chain). Libraries were prepared by immunoSEQ multiplex PCR; TCRdb keeps only in-frame clonotypes and omits some of them. Of 65,000 to 70,000 clones listed, more than 70% are singletons. This entry belongs to a study of blood T cell repertoires in COVID-19. The material sequenced was peripheral blood. The sequence was obtained from a man aged 45 to 65 with acute or convalescent COVID-19.

The CDR3 region is CASSYSKSGAYEQYF. In nucleotides, the CDR3 is TGTGCCAGCAGTTACTCGAAGTCCGGTGCCTACGAGCAGTACTTC. The J gene is TRBJ2-7, the V gene TRBV6-2 or TRBV6-3; no firm D call. Trimming pared 0 bases from V and 2 bases from J, leaving 11 bases between. The CDR3 runs 15 residues. Germline values: CDR1 MNHEY, CDR2 SVGEGT.